The rows below give T cell receptor beta chains drawn from one sample of a study of blood T cell repertoires in COVID-19. Sequencing was performed with immunoSEQ multiplex PCR; in TCRdb, only in-frame clones are kept and a portion is missing. The sample has around 190,000 clones, over 80% seen once. Sequenced: peripheral blood. Receptor source: a woman aged 55-70 years with COVID-19, enrolled during active disease. Both conserved end residues are part of each CDR3. Fields, in order: clone size, J gene, CDR3 length, V gene, CDR3 protein. For some rows the clone size is stated as once, few or many, or as a class when expanded; others skip it.

>NA|TRBJ2-3|18|TRBV2
CANRGGRERDKSTDTQYF
>NA|TRBJ2-3|16|TRBV5-6
CASSLAVWTGTDTQYF
>NA|TRBJ2-2|16|TRBV6-2/TRBV6-3
CASSDRGTSGTGELFF
>NA|TRBJ2-5|14|TRBV7-9
CASSQTPGIQTQYF
>few|TRBJ1-5|18|TRBV7-3
CASSLGTGGRYSNQPQHF
>NA|TRBJ1-4|16|TRBV5-8
CASSLPGVVSTEKLFF
>few|TRBJ1-5|15|TRBV2
CASSGEGGVGQPQHF
>NA|TRBJ1-5|14|TRBV6-5
CASSYSRGDQPQHF
>NA|TRBJ2-4|13|TRBV5-4
CASSLDEENIQYF
>NA|TRBJ1-3|14|TRBV5-6
CASSLGSSGNTIYF
>NA|TRBJ1-1|15|TRBV4-2
CASSLEQGSNTEAFF
>NA|TRBJ2-1|14|TRBV10-3
CAITPGQGGDEQFF
>NA|TRBJ2-1|15|TRBV7-3
CASSPKTGSYNEQFF
>NA|TRBJ2-3|14|TRBV7-2
CASSPGLGVDTQYF
>once|TRBJ2-3|16|TRBV10-1
CATRTSAGGHRNTQYF
>once|TRBJ2-3|16|TRBV6-2/TRBV6-3
CASSYQTSGYTDTQYF
>NA|TRBJ2-7|14|TRBV10-2
CASSPGTVTYEQYF
>NA|TRBJ2-1|15|TRBV6-5
CASSPYVNPYNEQFF
>NA|TRBJ2-2|16|TRBV9
CASSVGRTGNPGELFF
>NA|TRBJ2-2|12|TRBV7-9
CASQIATGELFF
>NA|TRBJ1-1|13|TRBV11-1
CASAQGMNTEAFF
>NA|TRBJ2-3|15|TRBV7-3
CASSPRLAGADTQYF
>NA|TRBJ1-6|14|TRBV2
CASSPDSRNSPLHF
>NA|TRBJ1-4|14|TRBV10-3
CATFPGQVNEKLFF
>NA|TRBJ2-5|14|TRBV6-5
CASPGGGRSETQYF
>NA|TRBJ2-3|15|TRBV10-1
CASSEVSRVGDTQYF